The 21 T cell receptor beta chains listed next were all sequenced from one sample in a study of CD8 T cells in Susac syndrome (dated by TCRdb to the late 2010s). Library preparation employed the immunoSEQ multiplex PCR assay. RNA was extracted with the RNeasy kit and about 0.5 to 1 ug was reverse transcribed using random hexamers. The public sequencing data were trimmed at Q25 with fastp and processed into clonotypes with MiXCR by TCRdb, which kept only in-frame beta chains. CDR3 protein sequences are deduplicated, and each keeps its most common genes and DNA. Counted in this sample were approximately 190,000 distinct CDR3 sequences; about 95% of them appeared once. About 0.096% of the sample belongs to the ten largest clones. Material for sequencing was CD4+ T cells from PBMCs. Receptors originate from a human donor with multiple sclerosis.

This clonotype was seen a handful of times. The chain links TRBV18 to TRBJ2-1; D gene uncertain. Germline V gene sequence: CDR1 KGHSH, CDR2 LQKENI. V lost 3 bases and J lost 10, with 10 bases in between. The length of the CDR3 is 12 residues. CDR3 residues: CASSPLVGEQFF. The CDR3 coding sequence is TGTGCCAGCTCACCCCTGGTTGGAGAGCAGTTCTTC.

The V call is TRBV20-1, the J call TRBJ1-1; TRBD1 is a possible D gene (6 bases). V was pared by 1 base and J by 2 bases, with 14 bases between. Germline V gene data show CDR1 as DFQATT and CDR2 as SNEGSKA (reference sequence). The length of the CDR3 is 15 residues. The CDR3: CSARVYTGFNTEAFF. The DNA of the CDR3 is TGCAGTGCTAGAGTCTATACAGGGTTTAACACTGAAGCTTTCTTT.

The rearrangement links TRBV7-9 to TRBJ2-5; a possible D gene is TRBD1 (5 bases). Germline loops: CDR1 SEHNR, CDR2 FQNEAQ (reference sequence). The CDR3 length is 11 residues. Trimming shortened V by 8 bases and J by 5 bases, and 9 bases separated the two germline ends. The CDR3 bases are TGTGCCAGCGGTTACAGGGAGACCCAGTACTTC. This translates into CASGYRETQYF.

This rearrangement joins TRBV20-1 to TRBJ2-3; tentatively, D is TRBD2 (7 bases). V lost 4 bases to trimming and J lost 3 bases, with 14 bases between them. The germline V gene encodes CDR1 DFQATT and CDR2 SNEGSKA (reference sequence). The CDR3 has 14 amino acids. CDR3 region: CSAIAGAGTDTQYF. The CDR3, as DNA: TGCAGTGCTATCGCGGGGGCAGGGACAGATACGCAGTATTTT.

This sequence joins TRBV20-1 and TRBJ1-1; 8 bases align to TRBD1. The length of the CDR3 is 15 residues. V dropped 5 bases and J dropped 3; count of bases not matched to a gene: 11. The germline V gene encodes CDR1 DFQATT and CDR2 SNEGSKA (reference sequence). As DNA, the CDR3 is TGCAGTGCTGTACCGGGACAGGCTTGGGACACTGAAGCTTTCTTT. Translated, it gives CSAVPGQAWDTEAFF.

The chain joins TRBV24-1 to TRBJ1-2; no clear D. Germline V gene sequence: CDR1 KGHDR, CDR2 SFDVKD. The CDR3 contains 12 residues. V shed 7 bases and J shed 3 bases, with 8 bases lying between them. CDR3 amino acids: CATSQSDYGYTF. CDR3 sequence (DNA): TGTGCCACCAGCCAGTCCGACTATGGCTACACCTTC.

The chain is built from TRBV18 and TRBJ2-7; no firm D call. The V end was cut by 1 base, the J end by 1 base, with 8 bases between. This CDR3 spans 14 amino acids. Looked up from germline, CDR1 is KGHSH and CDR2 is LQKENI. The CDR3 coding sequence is TGTGCCAGCTCACCACAAACCACGTCCTACGAGCAGTACTTC. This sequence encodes CASSPQTTSYEQYF.

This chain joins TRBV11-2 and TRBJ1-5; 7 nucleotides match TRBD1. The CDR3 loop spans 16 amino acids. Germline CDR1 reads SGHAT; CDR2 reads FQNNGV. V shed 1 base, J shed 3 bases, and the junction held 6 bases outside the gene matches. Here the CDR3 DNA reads TGTGCCAGCAGCTTAGCGGGACAGCCTTCCAATCAGCCCCAGCATTTT. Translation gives CASSLAGQPSNQPQHF.

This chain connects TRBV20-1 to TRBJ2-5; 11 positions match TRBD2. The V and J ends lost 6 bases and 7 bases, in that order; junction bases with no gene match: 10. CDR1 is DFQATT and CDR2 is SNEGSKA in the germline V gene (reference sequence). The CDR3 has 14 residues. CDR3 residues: CSATPSGGKWTQYF. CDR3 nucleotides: TGCAGTGCCACGCCTAGCGGGGGGAAGTGGACCCAGTACTTC.

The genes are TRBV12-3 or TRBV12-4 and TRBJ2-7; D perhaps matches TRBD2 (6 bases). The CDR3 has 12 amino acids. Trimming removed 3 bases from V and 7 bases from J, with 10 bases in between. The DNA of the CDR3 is TGTGCCAGCAGTTTCCTCGGAGGGGAGCAGTACTTC. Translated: CASSFLGGEQYF.

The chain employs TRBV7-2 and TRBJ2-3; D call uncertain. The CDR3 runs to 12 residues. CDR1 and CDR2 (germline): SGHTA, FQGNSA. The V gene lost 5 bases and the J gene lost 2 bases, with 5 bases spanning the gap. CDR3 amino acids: CASSTYTDTQYF. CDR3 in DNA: TGTGCCAGCAGCACCTACACAGATACGCAGTATTTT.

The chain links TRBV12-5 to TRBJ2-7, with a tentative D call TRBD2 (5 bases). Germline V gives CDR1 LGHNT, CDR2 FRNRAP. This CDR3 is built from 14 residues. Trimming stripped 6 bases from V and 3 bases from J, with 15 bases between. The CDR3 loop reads CASGTVRGLYEQYF. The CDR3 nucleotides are TGTGCTAGTGGGACTGTTCGGGGTCTCTACGAGCAGTACTTC.

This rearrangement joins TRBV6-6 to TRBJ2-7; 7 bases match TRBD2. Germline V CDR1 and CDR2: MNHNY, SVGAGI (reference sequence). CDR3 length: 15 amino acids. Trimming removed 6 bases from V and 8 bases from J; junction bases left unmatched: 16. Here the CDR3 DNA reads TGTGCCAGCAGGGAAGAAGCGGGATACCCGGGCAAGCAGTACTTC. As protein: CASREEAGYPGKQYF.

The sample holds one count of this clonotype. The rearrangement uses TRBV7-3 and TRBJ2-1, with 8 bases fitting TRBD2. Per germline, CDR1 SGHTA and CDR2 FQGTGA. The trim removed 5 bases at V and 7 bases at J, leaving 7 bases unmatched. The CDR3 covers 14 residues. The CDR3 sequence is CASSRGGQGNEQFF. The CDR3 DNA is TGTGCCAGCAGCCGGGGGGGCCAAGGGAATGAGCAGTTCTTC.

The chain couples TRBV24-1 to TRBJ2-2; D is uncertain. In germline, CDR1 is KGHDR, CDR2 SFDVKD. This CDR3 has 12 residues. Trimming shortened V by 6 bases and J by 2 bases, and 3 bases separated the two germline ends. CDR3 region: CATSLNTGELFF. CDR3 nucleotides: TGTGCCACCAGTCTCAACACCGGGGAGCTGTTTTTT.

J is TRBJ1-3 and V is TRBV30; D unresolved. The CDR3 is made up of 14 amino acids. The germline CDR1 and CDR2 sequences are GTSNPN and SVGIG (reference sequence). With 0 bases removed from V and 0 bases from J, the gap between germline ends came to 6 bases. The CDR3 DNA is TGTGCCTGGAGTGTTGGTCTCTCTGGAAACACCATATATTTT. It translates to CAWSVGLSGNTIYF.

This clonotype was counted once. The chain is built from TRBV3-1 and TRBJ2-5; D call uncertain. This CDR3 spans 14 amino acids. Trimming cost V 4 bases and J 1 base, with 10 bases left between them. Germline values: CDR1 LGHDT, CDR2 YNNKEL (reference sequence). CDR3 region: CASSRSYPQETQYF. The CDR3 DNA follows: TGTGCCAGCAGCCGTAGCTACCCCCAAGAGACCCAGTACTTC.

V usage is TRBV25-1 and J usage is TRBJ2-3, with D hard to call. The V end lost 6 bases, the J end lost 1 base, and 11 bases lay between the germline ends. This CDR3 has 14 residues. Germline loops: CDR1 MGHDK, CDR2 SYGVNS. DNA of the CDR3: TGTGCCAGCAGGAACATCGGAGGCACAGATACGCAGTATTTT. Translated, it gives CASRNIGGTDTQYF.

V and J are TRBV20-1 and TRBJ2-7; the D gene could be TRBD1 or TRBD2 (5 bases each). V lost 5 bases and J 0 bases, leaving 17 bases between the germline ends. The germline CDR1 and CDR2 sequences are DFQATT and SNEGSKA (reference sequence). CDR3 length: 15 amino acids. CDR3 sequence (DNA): TGCAGTGCTGGGCCTCCGGGACGGAGCTCCTACGAGCAGTACTTC. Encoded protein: CSAGPPGRSSYEQYF.

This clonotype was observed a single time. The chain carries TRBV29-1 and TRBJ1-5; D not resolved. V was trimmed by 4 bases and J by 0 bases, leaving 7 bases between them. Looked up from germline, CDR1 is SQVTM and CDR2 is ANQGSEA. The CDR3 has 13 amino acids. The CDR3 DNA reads TGCAGCGTTGCTATCAATAGCAATCAGCCCCAGCATTTT. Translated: CSVAINSNQPQHF. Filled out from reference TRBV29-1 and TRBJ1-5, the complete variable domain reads SAVISQKPSRDICQRGTSLTIQCQVDSQVTMMFWYRQQPGQSLTLIATANQGSEATYESGFVIDKFPISRPNLTFSTLTVSNMSPEDSSIYLCSVAINSNQPQHFGDGTRLSIL.

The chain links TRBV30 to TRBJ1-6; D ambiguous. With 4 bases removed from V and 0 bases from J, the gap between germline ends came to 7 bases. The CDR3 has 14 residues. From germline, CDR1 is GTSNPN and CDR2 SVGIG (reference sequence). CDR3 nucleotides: TGTGCCTGGATGAAGGGCTCCTATAATTCACCCCTCCACTTT. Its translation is CAWMKGSYNSPLHF.